The 24 T cell receptor beta chains below all came from one sample that was sequenced in a study of beta chain features in type 1 diabetes. Every bit of the isolated RNA underwent reverse transcription, so sequencing read expressed TCRB transcripts. The protocol was immunoSEQ multiplex PCR, while the TCRdb copy is restricted to in-frame clones and leaves out a portion. The sample shows about 240,000 clones, 27% of them seen only once. Sequenced sample: central memory CD4+ T cells from blood. These receptor sequences come from a man aged 25 to 45 in good health.

The CDR3 region is CASSYDGLAGPEQYF. In DNA, the CDR3 is TGTGCCAGCAGTTACGATGGGCTAGCGGGGCCCGAGCAGTACTTC. The chain couples TRBV6-5 to TRBJ2-7; 9 nucleotides match TRBD2. Germline V gives CDR1 MNHEY, CDR2 SVGAGI. With V trimmed by 2 bases and J by 6 bases, 8 bases remained unmatched. The CDR3 covers 15 residues.

In its sample, this clone was seen a few times. The chain has TRBV7-2 and TRBJ2-3, with unresolved D. The germline V gene has CDR1 SGHTA and CDR2 FQGNSA. The length of the CDR3 is 13 residues. V was cut by 1 base and J by 6 bases, with 8 bases left in between. CDR3 DNA sequence: TGTGCCAGCAGCTTAGACCGAGCGGATACGCAGTATTTT. Its translation: CASSLDRADTQYF.

J is TRBJ2-5 and V is TRBV6-5; maybe TRBD2 (6 bases). V was cut by 5 bases and J by 5 bases, with 15 bases left in between. The CDR3 is made up of 14 amino acids. The germline gives CDR1 MNHEY, CDR2 SVGAGI. CDR3 coding DNA: TGTGCCAGCAGTCCAACAACTAGCTCGGAGACCCAGTACTTC. Its protein product is CASSPTTSSETQYF.

The chain combines TRBV30 with TRBJ1-2, with unresolved D. The ends were cut back, 2 bases at V and 7 bases at J, with 8 bases in the middle. This CDR3 is 11 amino acids long. From germline, CDR1 is GTSNPN and CDR2 SVGIG (reference sequence). CDR3 DNA sequence: TGTGCCTGGAGTCACGGTTCTGGCTACACCTTC. This gives the protein CAWSHGSGYTF.

This clone was detected a few times. This chain links TRBV4-3 with TRBJ2-3, with 12 bases identical to TRBD2. The V segment lost 1 base and the J segment 2 bases; nucleotides outside the gene matches: 4. Per germline, CDR1 LGHNA and CDR2 YSLEER. The CDR3 spans 17 residues. Written as DNA, the CDR3 is TGCGCCAGCAGCCAAGTTCTAGCGGGAGGGGTCACAGATACGCAGTATTTT. Its translation: CASSQVLAGGVTDTQYF.

The chain uses TRBV20-1 and TRBJ2-1; D uncertain. Per the germline V gene, CDR1 is DFQATT and CDR2 is SNEGSKA (reference sequence). Trimming took off 3 bases at V and 8 bases at J, with 5 bases between the two ends. The CDR3 covers 10 residues. Written as DNA, the CDR3 is TGCAGTGCTAGTCGGTATGAGCAGTTCTTC. Translating it yields CSASRYEQFF.

In its sample, this clone was seen a few times. The chain combines TRBV9 with TRBJ2-3; D remains unclear. From germline, CDR1 is SGDLS and CDR2 YYNGEE. V lost 3 bases, J lost 6 bases, and 17 bases lay in between. The CDR3 runs to 15 residues. CDR3 nucleotide sequence: TGTGCCAGCAGCGCCGGTATGCCAACCTTCGATACGCAGTATTTT. It is translated as CASSAGMPTFDTQYF.

V usage is TRBV19 and J usage is TRBJ2-7, with D hard to call. V gave up 5 bases and J gave up 7 bases, with 15 bases separating them. The CDR3 has 13 amino acids. Germline CDR1 is LNHDA and CDR2 is SQIVND (reference sequence). The CDR3 DNA sequence: TGTGCCAGTAGTTGGGGAACAGATGCGGAGCAGTACTTC. Its protein is CASSWGTDAEQYF.

This chain links TRBV5-6 with TRBJ2-1; no reliable D call. Trimming took 2 bases from V and 4 from J, leaving 13 bases between them. The germline gives CDR1 SGHDT, CDR2 YYEEEE. This CDR3 has 15 residues. CDR3 DNA sequence: TGTGCCAGCAGCTTAACGGATAAGCTTTACAATGAGCAGTTCTTC. It yields the protein CASSLTDKLYNEQFF.

The genes are TRBV30 and TRBJ2-3; D is unresolved. Trimming cost V 3 bases and J 1 base, with 11 bases left between them. Germline CDR1 and CDR2: GTSNPN and SVGIG (reference sequence). This CDR3 comprises 14 residues. CDR3 loop: CAWSPGEGTDTQYF. CDR3 coding DNA: TGTGCCTGGAGCCCCGGTGAGGGCACAGATACGCAGTATTTT.

The V gene is TRBV5-1, the J gene TRBJ2-2; no clear D. The CDR3 spans 15 residues. Trimming took off 3 bases at V and 3 bases at J, with 12 bases between the two ends. CDR1 and CDR2 from the germline V gene are SGHRS and YFSETQ. The CDR3 sequence is CASSYGHRDTGELFF. As DNA, the CDR3 is TGCGCCAGCAGCTATGGCCACCGAGACACCGGGGAGCTGTTTTTT. Full variable domain (missing parts from reference TRBV5-1 and TRBJ2-2): KAGVTQTPRYLIKTRGQQVTLSCSPISGHRSVSWYQQTPGQGLQFLFEYFSETQRNKGNFPGRFSGRQFSNSRSEMNVSTLELGDSALYLCASSYGHRDTGELFFGEGSRLTVL.

This clone appeared a few times. The V gene is TRBV18, the J gene TRBJ2-5; D gene ambiguous. Germline-derived CDR1 and CDR2 are KGHSH and LQKENI. V gave up 2 bases and J gave up 1 base, with 5 bases separating them. The CDR3 contains 13 residues. Written as DNA, the CDR3 is TGTGCCAGCTCACCAAACAGCCAAGAGACCCAGTACTTC. Translating it yields CASSPNSQETQYF.

A few counts support this clone. The chain uses TRBV27 and TRBJ2-1; TRBD1 agrees at 7 bases. V lost 3 bases to trimming and J lost 6 bases; unmatched junction nucleotides: 8. The CDR3 extends over 15 amino acids. Germline loops: CDR1 MNHEY, CDR2 SMNVEV (reference sequence). CDR3 nucleotides: TGTGCCAGCAGTTTCAGGGGGTCCTCACTCAATGAGCAGTTCTTC. Its translation is CASSFRGSSLNEQFF.

This clone has more than one count but fewer than ten. The chain links TRBV7-2 to TRBJ2-2; tentatively, D is TRBD2 (6 bases). V was shortened by 5 bases and J by 4 bases, with 14 bases between the two germline ends. CDR3 length: 15 residues. Germline assignment: CDR1 SGHTA and CDR2 FQGNSA. The CDR3 sequence is CASSRGGVLTGELFF. The CDR3 region has the DNA TGTGCCAGCAGCCGAGGCGGGGTTCTCACCGGGGAGCTGTTTTTT.

This clone was observed a few times. The chain joins TRBV15 to TRBJ2-5; D is uncertain. From germline, CDR1 is LNHNV and CDR2 YYDKDF (reference sequence). V lost 0 bases to trimming and J lost 1 base, with 6 bases between them. CDR3 length equals 14 residues. The CDR3 sequence: CATSRELRQETQYF. In DNA, the CDR3 is TGTGCCACCAGCAGAGAATTGCGCCAAGAGACCCAGTACTTC.

This clone is a singleton in its sample. This rearrangement joins TRBV4-1 to TRBJ2-5; perhaps TRBD1 as D (6 bases). Germline CDR1 MGHRA, CDR2 YSYEKL. V lost 5 bases, J lost 5 bases, and 15 bases lay in between. The CDR3 consists of 14 residues. CDR3 amino acids: CASSNLQGGETQYF. The CDR3 DNA is TGCGCCAGCAGCAACCTACAGGGCGGGGAGACCCAGTACTTC.

The table lists this clone with a few counts. This rearrangement joins TRBV7-2 to TRBJ2-1; the D is unclear. CDR3 size: 16 residues. V was trimmed by 4 bases and J by 1 base, leaving 14 bases between them. Germline CDR1 reads SGHTA; CDR2 reads FQGNSA. In nucleotides, the CDR3 is TGTGCCAGCAGCTCCATTTTTCTGGGGTCCTACAATGAGCAGTTCTTC. This gives the protein CASSSIFLGSYNEQFF.

The chain carries TRBV5-1 and TRBJ2-5, with unresolved D. This CDR3 has 13 amino acids. Germline V gives CDR1 SGHRS, CDR2 YFSETQ. Trimming shortened V by 3 bases and J by 1 base, and 7 bases separated the two germline ends. The CDR3 protein is CASSSYLQETQYF. The CDR3 DNA follows: TGCGCCAGCAGCTCCTACCTCCAAGAGACCCAGTACTTC.

J is TRBJ1-5 and V is TRBV4-3; TRBD1 agrees at 7 bases. CDR1 is LGHNA and CDR2 is YSLEER in the germline V gene. The CDR3 is made up of 15 amino acids. V lost 0 bases, J lost 6 bases, and 5 bases stayed unmatched. The CDR3 bases are TGCGCCAGCAGCCAAGATAGACAGGGACCTCAGCCCCAGCATTTT. Translating it yields CASSQDRQGPQPQHF.

Only a few counts were recorded for this clone. The chain joins TRBV7-6 to TRBJ1-6; no reliable D call. Germline CDR1 SGHVS, CDR2 FNYEAQ. The germline V and J ends were trimmed by 1 base and 10 bases, with 8 bases remaining between them. The CDR3 contains 13 residues. The CDR3 region has the DNA TGTGCCAGCAGCTTAGACTCCGGGTCACCCCTCCACTTT. Translated: CASSLDSGSPLHF. Looking up the rest from reference TRBV7-6 and TRBJ1-6 gives the full variable domain: GAGVSQSPRYKVTKRGQDVALRCDPISGHVSLYWYRQALGQGPEFLTYFNYEAQQDKSGLPNDRFSAERPEGSISTLTIQRTEQRDSAMYRCASSLDSGSPLHFGNGTRLTVT.

The genes are TRBV14 and TRBJ2-5; 7 bases are a match to TRBD1. Per germline, CDR1 SGHDN and CDR2 FVKESK. The CDR3 is 15 amino acids. The ends lost 2 bases at V and 2 bases at J; junction bases unmatched: 5. The CDR3 spells CASSQSGTVQETQYF. The CDR3 DNA reads TGTGCCAGCAGCCAATCCGGGACAGTGCAAGAGACCCAGTACTTC.

This clone was detected only a few times. The CDR3 sequence is CAWSVPPIGNQPQHF. CDR3 sequence (DNA): TGTGCCTGGAGTGTACCCCCGATAGGCAATCAGCCCCAGCATTTT. The V call is TRBV30, the J call TRBJ1-5; D ambiguous. V was pared by 0 bases and J by 2 bases, with 11 bases between. There are 15 residues in the CDR3. Per the germline V gene, CDR1 is GTSNPN and CDR2 is SVGIG (reference sequence).

The chain employs TRBV28 and TRBJ2-1; 8 bases map to TRBD2. V was pared by 6 bases and J by 1 base, with 14 bases of the junction left unmatched. CDR1 and CDR2 (germline): MDHEN, SYDVKM. The CDR3 runs to 18 residues. DNA of the CDR3: TGTGCCAGCAGGGTGACTCTGGGCGGGGGGTATTCCTACAATGAGCAGTTCTTC. Protein product: CASRVTLGGGYSYNEQFF.

The chain employs TRBV6-6 and TRBJ2-7; perhaps TRBD1 as D (6 bases). CDR3 length: 12 amino acids. Germline values: CDR1 MNHNY, CDR2 SVGAGI (reference sequence). Trimming left V 11 bases short and J 4 bases short, with 15 bases between. CDR3 DNA: TGTGCCGTCCGCCGGGGACAATACGAGCAGTACTTC. This codes for CAVRRGQYEQYF.